These 8 T cell receptor beta chains share one sample of origin, sequenced in a study of CD4 T cells in relation to SARS-CoV-2 and coronaviruses. These receptors lack a known antigen. Profiled with immunoSEQ multiplex PCR; TCRdb holds only in-frame clones, not every one. The sample carries around 29,000 clones, more than 75% recorded once. The unexposed donors gave CD4+ T cells in about 2010-2019, prior to COVID-19. Isolation of CD4+ T cells took place after about 10 days in culture. Material: CD4+ T cells from PBMCs, cultured in vitro. These receptors originate from a human donor in good health.

This clone was detected once. V usage is TRBV7-2 and J usage is TRBJ2-1; 11 positions agree with TRBD2. CDR3 length: 14 amino acids. Trimming cost V 6 bases and J 4 bases; bases outside gene matches: 2. The V gene's germline CDR1 is SGHTA and CDR2 FQGNSA. CDR3 residues: CASRLAGEYNEQFF. The CDR3 nucleotides read TGTGCCAGCAGACTAGCGGGAGAGTACAATGAGCAGTTCTTC.

V gene TRBV24-1 combines with J gene TRBJ2-1; D uncertain. Germline V gene data show CDR1 as KGHDR and CDR2 as SFDVKD. The CDR3 has 12 residues. The germline V and J ends were trimmed by 3 bases and 8 bases, with 7 bases remaining between them. The CDR3 is CATSDTDYEQFF. Here the CDR3 DNA reads TGTGCCACCAGTGATACTGACTATGAGCAGTTCTTC.

The CDR3 DNA is TGCGCCAGCAGCTTGGTTGGGGTAGTAGAGACCCAGTACTTC. It is translated as CASSLVGVVETQYF. The chain links TRBV5-1 to TRBJ2-5, with D uncertain. The CDR3 is 14 amino acids. V gave up 0 bases and J gave up 4 bases, with 10 bases separating them. Germline V lookup: CDR1 SGHRS, CDR2 YFSETQ. The variable domain in full, with the rest retrieved from reference TRBV5-1 and TRBJ2-5, is KAGVTQTPRYLIKTRGQQVTLSCSPISGHRSVSWYQQTPGQGLQFLFEYFSETQRNKGNFPGRFSGRQFSNSRSEMNVSTLELGDSALYLCASSLVGVVETQYFGPGTRLLVL.

The chain combines TRBV5-6 with TRBJ1-6, with D hard to call. The CDR3 consists of 15 residues. The V end lost 0 bases, the J end lost 3 bases, and 7 bases lay between the germline ends. The germline gives CDR1 SGHDT, CDR2 YYEEEE. CDR3 region: CASSLGWVYNSPLHF. CDR3 coding DNA: TGTGCCAGCAGCTTGGGGTGGGTCTATAATTCACCCCTCCACTTT.

Only a few counts were recorded for this clone. V usage is TRBV7-3 and J usage is TRBJ2-7; D not certain. The CDR3 is 12 amino acids. With 11 bases removed from V and 5 bases from J, the gap between germline ends came to 16 bases. Germline assignment: CDR1 SGHTA and CDR2 FQGTGA. The CDR3 sequence: CAGLTFPDEQYF. The CDR3, as DNA: TGTGCCGGCCTCACTTTCCCGGACGAGCAGTACTTC.

This clone has only one observation. In DNA form, the CDR3 reads TGTGCCAGCAGCCAACAACCCTACGAGCAGTACTTC. This encodes CASSQQPYEQYF. The chain joins TRBV16 to TRBJ2-7; D remains unclear. This CDR3 region has 12 residues. The V gene lost 2 bases and the J gene lost 2 bases, with 4 bases spanning the gap. Germline lookup yields CDR1 KGHSY and CDR2 FQNENV.

This sequence joins TRBV4-3 and TRBJ1-4; the D gene is possibly TRBD1 (6 bases). CDR1 is LGHNA and CDR2 is YSLEER in the germline V gene. Trimming took 2 bases from V and 15 from J, leaving 16 bases between them. The CDR3 contains 13 residues. This CDR3 reads CASSQTFGGRMFF. The CDR3 DNA is TGCGCCAGCAGCCAAACGTTTGGGGGGCGGATGTTTTTT.

J is TRBJ1-5 and V is TRBV2, with D hard to call. This CDR3 has 13 residues. Germline CDR1 and CDR2: SNHLY and FYNNEI. Trimming stripped 4 bases from V and 7 bases from J, with 11 bases between. The CDR3 nucleotides are TGTGCCAGCAGTGCCGACCGGGAGCAGCCCCAGCATTTT. Amino acid sequence: CASSADREQPQHF.